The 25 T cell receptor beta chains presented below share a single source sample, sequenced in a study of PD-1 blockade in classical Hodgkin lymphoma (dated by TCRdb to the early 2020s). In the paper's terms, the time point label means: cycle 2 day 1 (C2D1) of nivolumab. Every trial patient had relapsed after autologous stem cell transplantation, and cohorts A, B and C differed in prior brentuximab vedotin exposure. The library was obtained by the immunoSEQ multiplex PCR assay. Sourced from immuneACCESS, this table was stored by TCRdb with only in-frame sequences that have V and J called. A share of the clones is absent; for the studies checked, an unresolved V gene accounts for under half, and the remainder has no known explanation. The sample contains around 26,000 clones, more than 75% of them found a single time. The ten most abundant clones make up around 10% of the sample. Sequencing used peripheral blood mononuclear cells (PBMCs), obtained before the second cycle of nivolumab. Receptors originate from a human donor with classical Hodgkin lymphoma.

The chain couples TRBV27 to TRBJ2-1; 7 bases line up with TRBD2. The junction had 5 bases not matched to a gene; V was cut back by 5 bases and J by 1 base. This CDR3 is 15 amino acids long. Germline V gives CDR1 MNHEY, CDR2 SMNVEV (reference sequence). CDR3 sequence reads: CASSVPSGSYNEQFF. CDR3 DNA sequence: TGTGCCAGCAGTGTTCCTAGCGGATCCTACAATGAGCAGTTCTTC.

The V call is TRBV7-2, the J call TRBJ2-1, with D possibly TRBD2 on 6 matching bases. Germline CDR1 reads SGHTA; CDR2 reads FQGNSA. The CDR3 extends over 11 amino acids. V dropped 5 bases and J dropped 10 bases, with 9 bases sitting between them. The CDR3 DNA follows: TGTGCCAGCAGCACCCTAGCGGAGCAGTTCTTC. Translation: CASSTLAEQFF.

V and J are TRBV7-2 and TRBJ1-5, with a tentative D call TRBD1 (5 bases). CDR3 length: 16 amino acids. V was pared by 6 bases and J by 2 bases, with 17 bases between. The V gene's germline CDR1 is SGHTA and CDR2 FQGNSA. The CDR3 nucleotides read TGTGCCAGCAGTTCTGGACACCTGAAGGGCAATCAGCCCCAGCATTTT. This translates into CASSSGHLKGNQPQHF.

Here the CDR3 DNA reads TGCGCCAGCAGTGAGACCCCGGGGGGCTACGAGCAGTACTTC. Its protein product is CASSETPGGYEQYF. The V gene is TRBV10-1, the J gene TRBJ2-7; 7 bases fit TRBD2. CDR3 size: 14 residues. V dropped 2 bases and J dropped 3; count of bases not matched to a gene: 4. The V gene's germline CDR1 is WNHNN and CDR2 SYGVQD (reference sequence).

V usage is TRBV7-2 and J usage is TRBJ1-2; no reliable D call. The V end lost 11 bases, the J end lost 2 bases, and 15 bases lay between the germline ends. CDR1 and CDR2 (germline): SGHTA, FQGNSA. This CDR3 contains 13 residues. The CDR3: CACLNGWNYGYTF. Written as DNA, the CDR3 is TGTGCCTGCCTTAACGGGTGGAACTATGGCTACACCTTC.

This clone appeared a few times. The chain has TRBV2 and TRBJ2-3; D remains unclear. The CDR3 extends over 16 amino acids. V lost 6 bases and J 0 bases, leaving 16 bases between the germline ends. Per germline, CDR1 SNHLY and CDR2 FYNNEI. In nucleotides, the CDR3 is TGTGCCAGCAGGAAGGAGTTGACGGCCAGCACAGATACGCAGTATTTT. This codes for CASRKELTASTDTQYF.

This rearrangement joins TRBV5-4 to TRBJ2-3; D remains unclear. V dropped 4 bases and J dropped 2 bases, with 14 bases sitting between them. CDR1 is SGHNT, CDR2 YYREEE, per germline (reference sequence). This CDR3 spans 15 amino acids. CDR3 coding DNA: TGTGCCAGCAGCCCCTTTCCCCTTGACACAGATACGCAGTATTTT. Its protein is CASSPFPLDTDTQYF.

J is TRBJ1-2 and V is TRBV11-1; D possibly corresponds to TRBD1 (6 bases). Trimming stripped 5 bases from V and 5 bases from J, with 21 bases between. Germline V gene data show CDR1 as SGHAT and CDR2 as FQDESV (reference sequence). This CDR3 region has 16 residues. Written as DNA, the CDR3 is TGTGCCAGCAGCACACATCCGGGACAAGAGCTATATGGCTACACCTTC. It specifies CASSTHPGQELYGYTF.

CDR3: CASSSTGTGDYEQYF. In DNA form, the CDR3 reads TGTGCCAGCAGTTCAACCGGGACAGGGGACTACGAGCAGTACTTC. The chain has TRBV6-6 and TRBJ2-7, with 10 positions matching TRBD1. CDR3 length: 15 amino acids. Germline V gene data show CDR1 as MNHNY and CDR2 as SVGAGI (reference sequence). The V and J ends lost 4 bases and 3 bases, in that order; junction bases with no gene match: 6.

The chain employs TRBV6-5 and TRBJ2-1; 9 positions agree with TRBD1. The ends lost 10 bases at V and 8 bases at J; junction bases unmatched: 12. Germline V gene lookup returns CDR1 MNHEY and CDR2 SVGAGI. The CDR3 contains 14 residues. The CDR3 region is CAIIRDREIDEQFF. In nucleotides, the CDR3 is TGTGCCATTATCCGGGACAGGGAAATCGATGAGCAGTTCTTC.

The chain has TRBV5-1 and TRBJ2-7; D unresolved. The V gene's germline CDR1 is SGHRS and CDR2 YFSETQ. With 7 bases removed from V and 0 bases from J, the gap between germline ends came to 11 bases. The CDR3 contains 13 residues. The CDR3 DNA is TGCGCCAGCTCAGAGAGGACCTCCTACGAGCAGTACTTC. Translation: CASSERTSYEQYF. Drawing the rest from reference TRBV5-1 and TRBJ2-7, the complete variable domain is KAGVTQTPRYLIKTRGQQVTLSCSPISGHRSVSWYQQTPGQGLQFLFEYFSETQRNKGNFPGRFSGRQFSNSRSEMNVSTLELGDSALYLCASSERTSYEQYFGPGTRLTVT.

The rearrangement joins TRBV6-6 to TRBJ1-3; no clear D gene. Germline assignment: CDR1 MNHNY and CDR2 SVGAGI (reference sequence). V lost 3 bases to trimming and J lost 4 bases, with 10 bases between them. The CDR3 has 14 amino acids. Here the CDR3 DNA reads TGTGCCAGCAGTTATGAAGGAGGGGGAAACACCATATATTTT. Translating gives CASSYEGGGNTIYF.

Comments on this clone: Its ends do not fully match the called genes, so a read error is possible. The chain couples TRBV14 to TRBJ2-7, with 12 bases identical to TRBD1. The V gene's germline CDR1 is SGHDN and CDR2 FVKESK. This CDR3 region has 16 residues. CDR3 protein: CASSQAPGQGAYEQYF. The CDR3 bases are TGCGCCAGCAGCCAAGCGCCGGGACAGGGGGCGTACGAGCAGTACTTC.

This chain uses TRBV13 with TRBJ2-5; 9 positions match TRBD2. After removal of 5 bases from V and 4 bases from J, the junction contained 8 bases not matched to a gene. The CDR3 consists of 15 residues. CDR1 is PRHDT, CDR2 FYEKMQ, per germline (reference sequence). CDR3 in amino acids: CASSRVGGGGETQYF. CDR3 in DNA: TGTGCCAGCAGCCGTGTTGGCGGGGGGGGAGAGACCCAGTACTTC.

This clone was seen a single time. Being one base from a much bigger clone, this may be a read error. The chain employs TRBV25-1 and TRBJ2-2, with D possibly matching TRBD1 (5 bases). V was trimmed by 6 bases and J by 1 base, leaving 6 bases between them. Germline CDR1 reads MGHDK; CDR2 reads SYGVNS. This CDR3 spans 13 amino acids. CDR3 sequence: CASRTGNTGELFF. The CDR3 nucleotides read TGTGCCAGCAGAACAGGGAACACCGGGGAGCTGTTTTTT. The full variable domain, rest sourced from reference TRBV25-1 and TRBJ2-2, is EADIYQTPRYLVIGTGKKITLECSQTMGHDKMYWYQQDPGMELHLIHYSYGVNSTEKGDLSSESTVSRIRTEHFPLTLESARPSHTSQYLCASRTGNTGELFFGEGSRLTVL.

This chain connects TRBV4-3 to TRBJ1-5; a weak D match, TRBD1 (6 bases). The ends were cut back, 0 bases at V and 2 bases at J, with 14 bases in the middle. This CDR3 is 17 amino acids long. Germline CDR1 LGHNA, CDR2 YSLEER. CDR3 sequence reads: CASSQDPPGAGNQPQHF. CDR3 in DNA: TGCGCCAGCAGCCAAGACCCGCCGGGGGCAGGCAATCAGCCCCAGCATTTT.

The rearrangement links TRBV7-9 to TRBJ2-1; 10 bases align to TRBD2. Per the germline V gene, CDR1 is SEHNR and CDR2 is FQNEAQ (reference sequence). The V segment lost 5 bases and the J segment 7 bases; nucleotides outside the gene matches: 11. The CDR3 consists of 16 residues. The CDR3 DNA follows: TGTGCCAGCAGCCACGGGGCGAGGACTAGCGGTAATGAGCAGTTCTTC. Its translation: CASSHGARTSGNEQFF.

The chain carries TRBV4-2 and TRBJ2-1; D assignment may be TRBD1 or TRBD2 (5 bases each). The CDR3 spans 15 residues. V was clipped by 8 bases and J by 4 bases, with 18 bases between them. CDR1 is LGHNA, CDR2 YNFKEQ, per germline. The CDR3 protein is CASATLGTVYNEQFF. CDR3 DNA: TGTGCCAGCGCGACGTTGGGGACGGTTTACAATGAGCAGTTCTTC.

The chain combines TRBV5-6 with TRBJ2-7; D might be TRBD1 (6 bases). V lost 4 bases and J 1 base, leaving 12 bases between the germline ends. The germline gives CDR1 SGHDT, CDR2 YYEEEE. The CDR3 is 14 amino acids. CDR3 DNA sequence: TGTGCCAGCAGCCCGGGACACGGATCCTACGAGCAGTACTTC. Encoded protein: CASSPGHGSYEQYF. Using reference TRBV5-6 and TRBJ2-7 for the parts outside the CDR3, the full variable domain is DAGVTQSPTHLIKTRGQQVTLRCSPKSGHDTVSWYQQALGQGPQFIFQYYEEEERQRGNFPDRFSGHQFPNYSSELNVNALLLGDSALYLCASSPGHGSYEQYFGPGTRLTVT.

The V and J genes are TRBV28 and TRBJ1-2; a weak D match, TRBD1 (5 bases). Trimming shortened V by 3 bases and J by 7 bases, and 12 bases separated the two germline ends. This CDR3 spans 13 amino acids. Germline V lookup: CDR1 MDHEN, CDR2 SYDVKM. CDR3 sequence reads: CASSLWGVIGYTF. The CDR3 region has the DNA TGTGCCAGCAGTTTGTGGGGGGTAATTGGCTACACCTTC.

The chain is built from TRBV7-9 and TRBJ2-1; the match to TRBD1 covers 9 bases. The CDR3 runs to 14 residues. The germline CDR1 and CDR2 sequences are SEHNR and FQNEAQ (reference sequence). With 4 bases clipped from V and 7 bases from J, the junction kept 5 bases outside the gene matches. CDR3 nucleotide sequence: TGTGCCAGCAGCTCCGTCGGACAGGGGAATGAGCAGTTCTTC. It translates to CASSSVGQGNEQFF.

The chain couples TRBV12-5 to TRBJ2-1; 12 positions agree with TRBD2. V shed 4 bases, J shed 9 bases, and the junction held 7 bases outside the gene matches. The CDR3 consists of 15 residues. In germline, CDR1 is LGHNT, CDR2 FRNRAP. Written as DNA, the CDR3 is TGTGCTAGTGGTTCCGGACTAGCGGGGTCGGGTGAGCAGTTCTTC. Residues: CASGSGLAGSGEQFF.

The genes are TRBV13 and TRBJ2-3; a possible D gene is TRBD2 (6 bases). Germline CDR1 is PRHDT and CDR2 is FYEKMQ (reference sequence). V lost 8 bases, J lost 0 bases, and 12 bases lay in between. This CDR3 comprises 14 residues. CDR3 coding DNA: TGTGCCAGCTCCGGGACTCCTAGCACAGATACGCAGTATTTT. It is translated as CASSGTPSTDTQYF.

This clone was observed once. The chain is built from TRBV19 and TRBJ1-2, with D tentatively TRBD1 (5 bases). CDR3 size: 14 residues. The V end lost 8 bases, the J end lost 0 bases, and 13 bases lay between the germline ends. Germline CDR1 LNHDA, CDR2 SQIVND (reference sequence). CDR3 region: CASHQGAANYGYTF. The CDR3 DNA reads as TGTGCCAGTCACCAAGGGGCGGCTAACTATGGCTACACCTTC.

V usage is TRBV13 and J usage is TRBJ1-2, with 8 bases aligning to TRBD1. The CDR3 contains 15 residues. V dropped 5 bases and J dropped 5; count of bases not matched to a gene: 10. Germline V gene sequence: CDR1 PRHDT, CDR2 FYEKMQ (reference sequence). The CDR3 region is CASSLWTGPGYGYTF. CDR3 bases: TGTGCCAGCAGCCTTTGGACAGGGCCGGGGTATGGCTACACCTTC.